This T cell receptor (beta chain) was identified in a study of cytomegalovirus exposure and HLA in healthy donors. Trimming took off 0 bases at V and 5 bases at J, with 19 bases between the two ends. Germline loops: CDR1 WNHNN, CDR2 SYGVQD (reference sequence). The CDR3 length is 17 residues. The PCR had 60 Vbeta and 13 Jbeta primers. TCRdb's table, derived via immunoSEQ multiplex PCR, lists solely in-frame clones and lacks some. The table lists over 120,000 clones, 70% to 80% of them singletons. Broader study findings: Earlier results showed most TCR beta V segments being productive about 87% or about 30% of the time.

Turning to this clone: As yet, its antigen is unknown.

The V gene is TRBV10-1, the J gene TRBJ2-5; possible D gene TRBD2, 5 bases. The sequenced sample was PBMCs. The origin of this receptor is a woman in her late teens or twenties in good health and CMV-seropositive. The CDR3 nucleotides read TGCGCCAGCAGTGAGTCGAAGCTAGCCACGGAGTGGGAGACCCAGTACTTC. Translating it yields CASSESKLATEWETQYF.